The clone carrying this TCR beta chain appeared a few times. Antigen specificity is unknown. V was cut by 3 bases and J by 1 base, with 9 bases left in between. The CDR3 is 14 residues long. CDR1 LGHNA and CDR2 YSLEER come from the germline V gene. This record belongs to a study of EBV T-cell therapy then PD-1 blockade in nasopharyngeal carcinoma. The sample's treatment: AdE1-LMPpoly-expanded autologous EBV-specific T-cell therapy followed by anti-PD-1 nivolumab. Method: immunoSEQ multiplex PCR; TCRdb's copy keeps in-frame clones and lacks some. The sample comprises 17,000 or so clones, roughly 83% of which are singletons, and approximately 28% rests with the top ten.

The gene calls are TRBV4-3 and TRBJ1-1; unclear D gene. The sequence came from a man in his forties or fifties with nasopharyngeal carcinoma. Sequenced here: CD8+ T cells from blood, sampled at day 0 from a patient whose treatment included autologous EBV-specific T cells and nivolumab. The CDR3 region has the DNA TGCGCCAGCAGCCACATGACGGCGAACACTGAAGCTTTCTTT. This encodes CASSHMTANTEAFF.